This TCR beta chain was sequenced in a study of blood T cell repertoires in COVID-19. Across the whole study: Whether acute or convalescent, the COVID-19 samples came from the United States, Italy and Spain.

Deletions cut 3 bases from V and 8 bases from J, with 10 bases between. The CDR3 spans 12 residues. Sequenced by immunoSEQ multiplex PCR; TCRdb stores in-frame clones only, minus some. The sample includes around 250,000 clones, roughly 89% of them seen just once. Recruits, aged about 18 to 95 years, lived in 20 to 30 US areas. Participant-reported clinical history was the basis for cohort assignment. This clonotype originated in a woman aged 25-40 years who had recovered from COVID-19. Sequencing was performed on PBMCs or T cells enriched from blood (not recorded which). The gene calls are TRBV12-3 or TRBV12-4 and TRBJ1-2; D is uncertain. The CDR3 loop reads CASSFGLRGYTF. The CDR3 DNA reads as TGTGCCAGCAGTTTTGGGCTCCGAGGCTACACCTTC.